This T cell receptor (beta chain) originates from a study of vaccination and CD4 T cells after COVID-19. About the study: Two of the convalescents were Hispanic, and convalescents were six males and four females. The peptides that stimulated the cells were overlapping spike peptides from SARS-CoV-2, HCoV-NL63, HCoV-OC43 and HCoV-229E. A CEFX pool, an HIV-1 Nef pool, or else no peptide went into the control cultures.

Treatment defined: approximately 9-day PBMC culture with coronavirus spike peptide pools or control peptides (ViraFEST assay). T cells were expanded with peptide pools, and expanded clonotypes were identified by TCR sequencing. The CDR3 consists of 14 residues. Trimming took 2 bases from V and 5 from J, leaving 12 bases between them. Turning to this clonotype: The antigen remains undetermined.

The Oncomine TCR Beta short-read assay sequenced DNA from cultured CD4+ T cells. TCRdb passed the PCR reads through MiXCR, listing each CDR3 protein once. The profile shows 12,000 to 15,000 distinct CDR3 sequences, roughly 60% of them singletons. The specimen was CD4+ T cells from blood, cultured in vitro. The receptor comes from a human donor who had recovered from COVID-19. The chain combines TRBV12-3 or TRBV12-4 with TRBJ2-5, with a weak D call TRBD2 (5 bases). CDR3 bases: TGTGCCAGCAGTTTACGGAGGCGCGGGGAGACCCAGTACTTC. Protein sequence: CASSLRRRGETQYF.